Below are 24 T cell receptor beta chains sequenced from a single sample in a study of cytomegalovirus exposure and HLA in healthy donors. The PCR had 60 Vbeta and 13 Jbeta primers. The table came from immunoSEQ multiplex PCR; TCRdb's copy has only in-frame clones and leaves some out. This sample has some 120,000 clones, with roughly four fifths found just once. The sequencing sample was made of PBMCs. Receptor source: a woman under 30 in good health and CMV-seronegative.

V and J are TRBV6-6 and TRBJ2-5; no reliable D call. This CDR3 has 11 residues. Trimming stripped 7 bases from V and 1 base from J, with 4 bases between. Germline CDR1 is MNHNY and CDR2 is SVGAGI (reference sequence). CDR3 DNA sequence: TGTGCCAGCACCTCCCAAGAGACCCAGTACTTC. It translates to CASTSQETQYF.

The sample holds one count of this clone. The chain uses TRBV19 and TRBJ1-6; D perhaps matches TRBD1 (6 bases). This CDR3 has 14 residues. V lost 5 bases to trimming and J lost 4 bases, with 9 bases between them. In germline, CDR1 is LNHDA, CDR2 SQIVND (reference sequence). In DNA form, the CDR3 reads TGTGCCAGTAGTTCGACAGGATATAATTCACCCCTCCACTTT. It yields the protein CASSSTGYNSPLHF. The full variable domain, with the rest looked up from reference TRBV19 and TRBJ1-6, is DGGITQSPKYLFRKEGQNVTLSCEQNLNHDAMYWYRQDPGQGLRLIYYSQIVNDFQKGDIAEGYSVSREKKESFPLTVTSAQKNPTAFYLCASSSTGYNSPLHFGNGTRLTVT.

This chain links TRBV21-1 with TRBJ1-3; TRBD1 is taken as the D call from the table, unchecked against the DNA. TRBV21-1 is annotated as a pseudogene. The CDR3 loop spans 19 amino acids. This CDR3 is CASHLNRDRGIGSGNTIYF. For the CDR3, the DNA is TGTGCCAGCCATTTAAACCGGGACAGGGGAATAGGCTCTGGAAACACCATATATTTT.

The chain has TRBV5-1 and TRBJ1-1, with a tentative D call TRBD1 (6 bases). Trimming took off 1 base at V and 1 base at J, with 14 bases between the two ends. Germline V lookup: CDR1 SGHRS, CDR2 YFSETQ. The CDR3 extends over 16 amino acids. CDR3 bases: TGCGCCAGCAGCTTGACAACCGGACAGACGAACACTGAAGCTTTCTTT. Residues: CASSLTTGQTNTEAFF.

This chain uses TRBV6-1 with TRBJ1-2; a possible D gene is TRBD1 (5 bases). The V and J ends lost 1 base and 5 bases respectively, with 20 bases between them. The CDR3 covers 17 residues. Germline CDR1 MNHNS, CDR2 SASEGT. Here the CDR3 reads CASSEVVAVRDFYGYTF. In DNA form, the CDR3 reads TGTGCCAGCAGTGAAGTTGTTGCCGTGAGGGACTTTTATGGCTACACCTTC.

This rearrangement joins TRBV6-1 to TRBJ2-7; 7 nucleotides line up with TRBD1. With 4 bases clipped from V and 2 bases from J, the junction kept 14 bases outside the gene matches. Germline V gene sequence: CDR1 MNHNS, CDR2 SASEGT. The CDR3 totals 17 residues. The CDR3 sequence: CASSVQGETTWPYEQYF. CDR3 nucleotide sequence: TGTGCCAGCAGTGTCCAGGGGGAAACCACCTGGCCCTACGAGCAGTACTTC.

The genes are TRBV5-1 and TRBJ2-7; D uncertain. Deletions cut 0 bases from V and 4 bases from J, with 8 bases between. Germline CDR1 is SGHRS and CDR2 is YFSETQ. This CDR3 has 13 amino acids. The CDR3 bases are TGCGCCAGCAGCTTGGGGAGATTATACGAGCAGTACTTC. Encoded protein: CASSLGRLYEQYF.

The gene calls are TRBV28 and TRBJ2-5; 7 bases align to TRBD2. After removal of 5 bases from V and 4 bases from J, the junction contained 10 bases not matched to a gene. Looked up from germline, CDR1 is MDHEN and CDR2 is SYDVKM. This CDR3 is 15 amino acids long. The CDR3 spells CASSLAARALETQYF. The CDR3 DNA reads TGTGCCAGCAGTCTAGCGGCACGGGCCCTAGAGACCCAGTACTTC.

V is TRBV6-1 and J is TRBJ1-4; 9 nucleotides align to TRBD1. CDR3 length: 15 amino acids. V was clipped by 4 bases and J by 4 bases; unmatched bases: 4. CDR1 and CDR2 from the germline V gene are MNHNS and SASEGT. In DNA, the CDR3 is TGTGCCAGCAGTGTCCGACAGGGGGGTAATGAAAAACTGTTTTTT. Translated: CASSVRQGGNEKLFF.

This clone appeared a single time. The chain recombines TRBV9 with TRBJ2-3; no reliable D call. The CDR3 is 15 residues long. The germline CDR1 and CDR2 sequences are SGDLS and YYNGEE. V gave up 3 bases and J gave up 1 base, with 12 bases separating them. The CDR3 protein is CASSELDVRTDTQYF. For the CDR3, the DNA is TGTGCCAGCAGCGAGCTAGACGTTCGCACAGATACGCAGTATTTT.

The CDR3 DNA reads as TGCGCCAGCAGCCTCCTGGGGACTAGCCCCTACGAGCAGTACTTC. Translation: CASSLLGTSPYEQYF. J is TRBJ2-7 and V is TRBV5-1; TRBD2 matches at 9 bases. This CDR3 comprises 15 residues. V shed 4 bases, J shed 2 bases, and the junction held 7 bases outside the gene matches. The germline gives CDR1 SGHRS, CDR2 YFSETQ.

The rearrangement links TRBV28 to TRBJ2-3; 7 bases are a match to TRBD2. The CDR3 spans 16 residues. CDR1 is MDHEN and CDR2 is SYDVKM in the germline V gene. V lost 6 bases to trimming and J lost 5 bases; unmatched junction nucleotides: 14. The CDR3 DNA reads TGTGCCAGCAGATATATCCTAGCGGCTCCCCAAGATACGCAGTATTTT. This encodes CASRYILAAPQDTQYF.

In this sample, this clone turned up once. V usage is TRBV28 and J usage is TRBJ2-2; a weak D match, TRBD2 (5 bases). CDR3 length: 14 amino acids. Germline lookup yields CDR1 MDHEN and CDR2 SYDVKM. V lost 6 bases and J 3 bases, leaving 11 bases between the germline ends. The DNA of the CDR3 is TGTGCCAGCAGCTTACCCGGGGACACCGGGGAGCTGTTTTTT. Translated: CASSLPGDTGELFF.

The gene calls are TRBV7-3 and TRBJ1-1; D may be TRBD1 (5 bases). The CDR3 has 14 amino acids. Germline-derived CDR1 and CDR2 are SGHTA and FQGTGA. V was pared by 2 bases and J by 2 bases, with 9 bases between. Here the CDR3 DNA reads TGTGCCAGCAGCTTACTGGGGGGTAACACTGAAGCTTTCTTT. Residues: CASSLLGGNTEAFF.

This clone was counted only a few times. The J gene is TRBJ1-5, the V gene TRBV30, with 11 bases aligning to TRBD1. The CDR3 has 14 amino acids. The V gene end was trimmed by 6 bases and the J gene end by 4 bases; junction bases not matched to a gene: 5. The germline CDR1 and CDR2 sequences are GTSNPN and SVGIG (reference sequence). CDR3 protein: CACGTGGRNQPQHF. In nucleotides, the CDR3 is TGTGCCTGTGGGACAGGGGGAAGAAATCAGCCCCAGCATTTT. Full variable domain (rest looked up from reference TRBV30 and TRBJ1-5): SQTIHQWPATLVQPVGSPLSLECTVEGTSNPNLYWYRQAAGRGLQLLFYSVGIGQISSEVPQNLSASRPQDRQFILSSKKLLLSDSGFYLCACGTGGRNQPQHFGDGTRLSIL.

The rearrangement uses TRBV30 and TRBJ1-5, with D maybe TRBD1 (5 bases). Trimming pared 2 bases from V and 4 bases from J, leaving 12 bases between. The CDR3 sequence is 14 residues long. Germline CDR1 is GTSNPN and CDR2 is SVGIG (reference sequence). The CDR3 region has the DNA TGTGCCTGGAGTCCCCGGGGGGGGAATCAGCCCCAGCATTTT. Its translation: CAWSPRGGNQPQHF.

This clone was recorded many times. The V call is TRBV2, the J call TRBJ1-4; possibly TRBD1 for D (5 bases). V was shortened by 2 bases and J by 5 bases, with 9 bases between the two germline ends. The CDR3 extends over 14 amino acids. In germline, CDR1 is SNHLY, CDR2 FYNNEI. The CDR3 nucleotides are TGTGCCAGCAGTGAAATGACAGCAAATGAAAAACTGTTTTTT. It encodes CASSEMTANEKLFF.

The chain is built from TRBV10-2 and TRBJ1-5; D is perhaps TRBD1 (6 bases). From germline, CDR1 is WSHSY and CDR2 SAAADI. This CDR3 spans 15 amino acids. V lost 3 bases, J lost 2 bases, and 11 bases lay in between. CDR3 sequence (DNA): TGCGCCAGCAGTGATTGGCAGGGGCGCAATCAGCCCCAGCATTTT. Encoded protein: CASSDWQGRNQPQHF.

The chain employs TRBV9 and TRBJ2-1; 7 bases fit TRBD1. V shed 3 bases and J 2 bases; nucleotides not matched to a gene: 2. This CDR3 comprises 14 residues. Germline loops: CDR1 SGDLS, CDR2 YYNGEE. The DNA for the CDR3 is TGTGCCAGCAGCGCGGGGACAGCCTACAATGAGCAGTTCTTC. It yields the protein CASSAGTAYNEQFF.

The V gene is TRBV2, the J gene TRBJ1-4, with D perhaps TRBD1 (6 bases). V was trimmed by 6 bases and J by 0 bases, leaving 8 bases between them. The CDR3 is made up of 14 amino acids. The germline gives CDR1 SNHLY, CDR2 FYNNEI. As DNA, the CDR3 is TGTGCCAGCAGGACAGGAGCAACTAATGAAAAACTGTTTTTT. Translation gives CASRTGATNEKLFF. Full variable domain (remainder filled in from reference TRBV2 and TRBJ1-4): EPEVTQTPSHQVTQMGQEVILRCVPISNHLYFYWYRQILGQKVEFLVSFYNNEISEKSEIFDDQFSVERPDGSNFTLKIRSTKLEDSAMYFCASRTGATNEKLFFGSGTQLSVL.

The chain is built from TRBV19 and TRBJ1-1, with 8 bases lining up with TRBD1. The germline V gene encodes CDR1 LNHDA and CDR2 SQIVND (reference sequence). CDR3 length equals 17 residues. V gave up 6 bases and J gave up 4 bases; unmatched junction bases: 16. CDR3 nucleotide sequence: TGTGCCAGTAGAAATTCGGACAGGGTTGATATGTTCACTGAAGCTTTCTTT. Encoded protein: CASRNSDRVDMFTEAFF.

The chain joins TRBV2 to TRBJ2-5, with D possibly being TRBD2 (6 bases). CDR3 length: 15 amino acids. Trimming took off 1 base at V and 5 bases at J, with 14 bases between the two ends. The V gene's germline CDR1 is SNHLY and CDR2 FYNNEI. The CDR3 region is CASSEGRAGAETQYF. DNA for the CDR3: TGTGCCAGCAGTGAAGGGAGGGCGGGCGCGGAGACCCAGTACTTC.

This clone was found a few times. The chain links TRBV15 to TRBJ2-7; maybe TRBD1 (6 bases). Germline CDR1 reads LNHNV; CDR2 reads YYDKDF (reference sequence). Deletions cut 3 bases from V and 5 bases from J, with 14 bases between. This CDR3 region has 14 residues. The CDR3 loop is CATSSERGIDEQYF. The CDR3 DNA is TGTGCCACCAGCAGTGAGAGGGGGATCGACGAGCAGTACTTC.

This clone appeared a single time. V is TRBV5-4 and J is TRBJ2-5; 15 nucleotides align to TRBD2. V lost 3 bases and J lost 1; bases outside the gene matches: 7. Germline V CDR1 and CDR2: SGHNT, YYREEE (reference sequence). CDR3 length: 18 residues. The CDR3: CASSSGTSGGIVQETQYF. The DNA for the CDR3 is TGTGCCAGCAGCTCGGGGACTAGCGGGGGGATAGTCCAAGAGACCCAGTACTTC.